The clone carrying this T cell receptor (beta chain) is medium-sized. Its matching antigen is unknown. The source of the sample is a study of T and B cells in COVID-19 patients. As for the study in general: Active-infection patients were older, median roughly 67 years, than recovered patients, median about 32 years.

CDR1 LNHDA and CDR2 SQIVND come from the germline V gene (reference sequence). Trimming cost V 7 bases and J 6 bases; bases outside gene matches: 12. The CDR3 extends over 15 amino acids. BIOMED2 TRB-A/B primer pools were used in multiplex TRB PCR. TCRdb recomputed calls from the multiplex PCR reads with MiXCR, one row per CDR3 protein. The table includes approximately 10,000 distinct CDR3 sequences, under 35% detected once. General study findings and limits: Sorted SARS-CoV-2-responsive or tetramer+ T cells and CD4+, regulatory and CD8+ subsets were not yet sequenced.

Blood genomic DNA input for TRB amplification was about 240-500 ng. The clonotype comes from a human donor who had recovered from COVID-19. The chain carries TRBV19 and TRBJ2-7; 10 bases line up with TRBD1. The sample comprised blood. CDR3 in amino acids: CASKPAGTGDLEQYF. The DNA for the CDR3 is TGTGCCAGTAAGCCCGCCGGGACAGGGGACCTCGAGCAGTACTTC.